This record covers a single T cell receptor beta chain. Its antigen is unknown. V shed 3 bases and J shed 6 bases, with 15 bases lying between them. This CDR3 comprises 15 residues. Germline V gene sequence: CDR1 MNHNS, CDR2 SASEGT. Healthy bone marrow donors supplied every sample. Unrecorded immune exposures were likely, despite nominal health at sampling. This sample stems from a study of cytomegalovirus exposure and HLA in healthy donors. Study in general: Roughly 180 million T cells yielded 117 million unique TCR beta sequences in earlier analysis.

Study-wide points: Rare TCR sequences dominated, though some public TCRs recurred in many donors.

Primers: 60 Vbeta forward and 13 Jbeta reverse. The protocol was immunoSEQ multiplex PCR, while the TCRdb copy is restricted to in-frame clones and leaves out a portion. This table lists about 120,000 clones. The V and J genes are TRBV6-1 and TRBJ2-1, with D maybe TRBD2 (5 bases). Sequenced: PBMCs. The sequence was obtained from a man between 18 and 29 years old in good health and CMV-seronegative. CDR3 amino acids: CASSDVFAGPNEQFF. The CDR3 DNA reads TGTGCCAGCAGTGATGTTTTTGCGGGTCCCAATGAGCAGTTCTTC.